Listed below are T cell receptor beta chains from one sample, sequenced in a study of cytomegalovirus exposure and HLA in healthy donors. Sequenced by immunoSEQ multiplex PCR; TCRdb stores in-frame clones only, minus some. The data show about 150,000 clones, with more than 80% seen just once and about 4.9% held by the top ten. Source material: PBMCs. The receptors come from a man between 18 and 29 years old in good health and CMV-seronegative. Both conserved end residues are part of each CDR3. A D gene is named only where the DNA matches it firmly. The size of a clone is reported for some rows only, either as once, few or many, or as a class for expanded clones.

cdr3_nt,cdr3_aa,d_call,v_call,j_call,clone_size
TGCGCCAGCAGCCAAGAGGGAGGTTTCCCCTACGAGCAGTACTTC,CASSQEGGFPYEQYF,.,TRBV4-1,TRBJ2-7,few
TGTGCAAGTCGCTTAGAGGGTCTGCGCGTCCGAGACAGGGCCTACAATGAGCAGTTCTTC,CASRLEGLRVRDRAYNEQFF,.,TRBV12-2,TRBJ2-1,.
TGTGCCAGCAGTGACGGAGGGACCTCGCGGGAAAAACTGTTTTTT,CASSDGGTSREKLFF,.,TRBV6-1,TRBJ1-4,few
TGTGCCAGCAGCTTAGGGTCCGGTAACTCTGGAAACACCATATATTTT,CASSLGSGNSGNTIYF,.,TRBV7-6,TRBJ1-3,once
TGTGCCAGCAGCGACGCCAGGGTGTATCGAGAGACCCAGTACTTC,CASSDARVYRETQYF,.,TRBV6-5,TRBJ2-5,once
TGTGCCAGCAGCTTGGGACAGGGGAAAAACATTCAGTACTTC,CASSLGQGKNIQYF,TRBD1,TRBV7-2,TRBJ2-4,.
TGTGCCAGCAGTCCCCTGACTAGCGGGCCATCCCAAGAGACCCAGTACTTC,CASSPLTSGPSQETQYF,TRBD2,TRBV28,TRBJ2-5,.
TGCGCCAGCAGTCCAGGGGTAGTGAACACTGAAGCTTTCTTT,CASSPGVVNTEAFF,.,TRBV5-1,TRBJ1-1,.
TGCGCCAGCAGCCAAGGCGGGGGGGGAGACAATGAGCAGTTCTTC,CASSQGGGGDNEQFF,TRBD2,TRBV4-1,TRBJ2-1,.
TGTGCCAGCAGCTCCCCCTATGGCTACACCTTC,CASSSPYGYTF,.,TRBV6-5,TRBJ1-2,.
TGTGCCAGCAGTCACAGGGCTGGCTACGAGCAGTACTTC,CASSHRAGYEQYF,.,TRBV6-4,TRBJ2-7,.
TGCGCCAGCAGCCTACTGACAGGGTCCGAGCAGTACTTC,CASSLLTGSEQYF,TRBD1,TRBV5-1,TRBJ2-7,.
TGTGCCAGTAGTATAAGGTGGGGCTACGCGGCTTTCTTT,CASSIRWGYAAFF,.,TRBV19,TRBJ1-1,.
TGTGCCAGCAGTTCGGCGGGGGCCGGTTCCTACGAGCAGTACTTC,CASSSAGAGSYEQYF,.,TRBV27,TRBJ2-7,.
TGTGCCAGCTCACCAGAGGGCAGGCTCGACGAGCAGTACTTC,CASSPEGRLDEQYF,.,TRBV18,TRBJ2-7,few
TGCGCCAGCAGCTTTGGTAGGACAGAGTCATCTGGAAACACCATATATTTT,CASSFGRTESSGNTIYF,.,TRBV5-1,TRBJ1-3,few
TGCGCCAGCAGTACCGGGACAGGGGAAAAACTGTTTTTT,CASSTGTGEKLFF,TRBD1,TRBV5-1,TRBJ1-4,.
TGCGCCAGCAGCTTGGCCCAAATCGACAGGGGGAGCAATCAGCCCCAGCATTTT,CASSLAQIDRGSNQPQHF,TRBD1,TRBV5-1,TRBJ1-5,.
TGTGCCAGCAGCTTTTTAGACAGGGATCAGGTAGCTTTCTTT,CASSFLDRDQVAFF,TRBD1,TRBV5-4,TRBJ1-1,.
TGTGCCAGCAGCCACGGACCTCCGGGGGGGCATAGCAATCAGCCCCAGCATTTT,CASSHGPPGGHSNQPQHF,.,TRBV2,TRBJ1-5,.
TGTGCCAGCAGCTTAGTCACCTGCTGCAGGGATGACTATGGCTACACCTTC,CASSLVTCCRDDYGYTF,.,TRBV7-2,TRBJ1-2,.
TGCGCCAGCAGCGACACAGGGGACGGGAGTCAGCCCCAGCATTTT,CASSDTGDGSQPQHF,TRBD1,TRBV4-1,TRBJ1-5,.
TGTGCCAGCAGCCCGAGGCGGGTCCTAACCACAGATACGCAGTATTTT,CASSPRRVLTTDTQYF,.,TRBV7-2,TRBJ2-3,few
TGTGCCAGCAGTTTATCCGGGGGGAACACTGAAGCTTTCTTT,CASSLSGGNTEAFF,.,TRBV27,TRBJ1-1,.
TGTTCCAGCAGCTTAGAGGACAGAACGAGGTACTTC,CSSSLEDRTRYF,.,TRBV7-9,TRBJ2-7,.
TGTGCCAGTAGTATAGATGGGACAGGGGATTACGAGCAGTACTTC,CASSIDGTGDYEQYF,TRBD1,TRBV19,TRBJ2-7,.
TGTGCCAGCAGTAAAACAGGGTCCGAGCAGTACTTC,CASSKTGSEQYF,.,TRBV6-5,TRBJ2-7,.
TGTGCCAGCCAGCAAGCGGGACTTTCCTACAATGAGCAGTTCTTC,CASQQAGLSYNEQFF,TRBD2,TRBV18,TRBJ2-1,.
TGTGCCAGCAGCGCCAACAGGGGGAACACTGAAGCTTTCTTT,CASSANRGNTEAFF,TRBD1,TRBV11-2,TRBJ1-1,.
TGTGCCAGCAGCCAACTTCAGGGGGACTTCAACAATGAGCAGTTCTTC,CASSQLQGDFNNEQFF,.,TRBV4-2,TRBJ2-1,few
TGTGCCAGCAGCTTAGATCTCACTAGCGGAGATACGCAGTATTTT,CASSLDLTSGDTQYF,TRBD2,TRBV11-2,TRBJ2-3,.
TGTGCCAGCAGCCAGACAGGGGGGAACCAGCCCCAGCATTTT,CASSQTGGNQPQHF,TRBD1,TRBV2,TRBJ1-5,.
TGTGCCAGCAGTGATGGACAGGGAAGGGAGCAGTTCTTC,CASSDGQGREQFF,TRBD1,TRBV25-1,TRBJ2-1,.
TGTGCCAGCAGCTTAGAAGGGGCGATTGCAGAGCAGTACTTC,CASSLEGAIAEQYF,.,TRBV7-9,TRBJ2-7,.
TGTGCTAGTGGTTTTAGCGGGAACTACAATGAGCAGTTCTTC,CASGFSGNYNEQFF,TRBD2,TRBV12-5,TRBJ2-1,.
TGTGCCAGCAGTCCTAGGGCGGGCACCTACGAGCAGTACTTC,CASSPRAGTYEQYF,.,TRBV2,TRBJ2-7,.
TGCGCCAGCAGCCAAGATAAAGGGGGACATGGCTACACCTTC,CASSQDKGGHGYTF,.,TRBV4-1,TRBJ1-2,.
TGTGCCAGCAGCATCGGTCCGACTCCTACAGGGGGAAACACCATATATTTT,CASSIGPTPTGGNTIYF,.,TRBV9,TRBJ1-3,.
TGTGCCAGCAGTGAACTTGGGCAGGGTCCAACCTACGAGCAGTACTTC,CASSELGQGPTYEQYF,.,TRBV6-1,TRBJ2-7,.
TGCGCCAGCAGCAAGGGACAGGGGAATGAAAAACTGTTTTTT,CASSKGQGNEKLFF,TRBD1,TRBV5-1,TRBJ1-4,few
TGTGCCAGCCTTCCGACAGGGGGCATAGGAGAGACCCAGTACTTC,CASLPTGGIGETQYF,TRBD1,TRBV2,TRBJ2-5,.
TGTGCCAGCAGGGGGACAGGGGGCAGCGAGCAGTACTTC,CASRGTGGSEQYF,TRBD1,TRBV6-6,TRBJ2-7,.
TGTGCCAGCTCGACAGGGTGGCAGTTCTTC,CASSTGWQFF,TRBD1,TRBV2,TRBJ2-1,once